The entry below describes one T cell receptor (beta chain). Repertoires were generated with immunoSEQ multiplex PCR, while TCRdb's copy carries only in-frame clones and drops some. The table has some 69,000 clones, around nine tenths seen once. This specimen comes from a study of T cell changes during pregnancy in multiple sclerosis. This CDR3 is 15 amino acids long. Germline CDR1 reads MDHEN; CDR2 reads SYDVKM. V lost 8 bases and J lost 1, with 15 bases in between. Source: peripheral blood, taken in the second trimester of pregnancy. The source of this sequence is a female donor in good health, enrolled as a control in a pregnancy study. The J gene is TRBJ1-5, the V gene TRBV28; TRBD1 is a possible D gene (5 bases). The CDR3 spells CASRPGGKSNQPQHF. Here the CDR3 DNA reads TGTGCCAGCCGACCCGGGGGAAAGAGCAATCAGCCCCAGCATTTT. The full variable domain, rest sourced from reference TRBV28 and TRBJ1-5, is DVKVTQSSRYLVKRTGEKVFLECVQDMDHENMFWYRQDPGLGLRLIYFSYDVKMKEKGDIPEGYSVSREKKERFSLILESASTNQTSMYLCASRPGGKSNQPQHFGDGTRLSIL.